This T cell receptor (beta chain) was captured by sequencing in a study of regulatory T cells in long-lasting Graves disease. The junction had 9 bases not matched to a gene; V was cut back by 6 bases and J by 4 bases. The CDR3 length is 15 residues. Germline V CDR1 and CDR2: LGHDT, YNNKEL (reference sequence). In its sample, this clonotype was seen many times. The time point: newly diagnosed GD, antithyroid drugs for less than 3 months. RNA isolated from PBMCs was used to make the TCR library. TCR beta libraries were built with iRepertoire HTBI primers and Arm-PCR of CDR3 regions. MiXCR was run by TCRdb on the multiplex PCR reads, yielding one entry per CDR3 protein. The sample shows approximately 490,000 distinct CDR3 sequences, 15% to 20% of them seen only once. The data were also submitted as part of a second study, on T cells in Graves' hyperthyroidism and ophthalmopathy.

This clonotype originated in a middle-aged man with Graves disease. Here the sequenced sample was peripheral blood mononuclear cells (PBMCs), taken at new diagnosis, from a patient treated with antithyroid drugs. This chain connects TRBV3-1 to TRBJ2-5; TRBD2 matches at 9 bases. The CDR3 DNA is TGTGCCAGCAGTCAGGATAGCGGGAGAGGAGAGACCCAGTACTTC. It specifies CASSQDSGRGETQYF.